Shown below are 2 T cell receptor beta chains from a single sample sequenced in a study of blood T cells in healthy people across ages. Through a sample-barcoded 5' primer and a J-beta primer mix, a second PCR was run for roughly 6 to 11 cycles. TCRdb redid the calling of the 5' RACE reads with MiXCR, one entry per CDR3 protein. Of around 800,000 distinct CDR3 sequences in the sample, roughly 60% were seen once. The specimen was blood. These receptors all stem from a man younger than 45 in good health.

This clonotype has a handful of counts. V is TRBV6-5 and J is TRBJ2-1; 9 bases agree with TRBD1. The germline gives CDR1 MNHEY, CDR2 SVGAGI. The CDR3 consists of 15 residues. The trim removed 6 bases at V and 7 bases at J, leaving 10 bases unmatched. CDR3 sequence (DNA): TGTGCCAGCAGGCCACAGACAGGGGGTAGGAATGAGCAGTTCTTC. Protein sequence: CASRPQTGGRNEQFF.

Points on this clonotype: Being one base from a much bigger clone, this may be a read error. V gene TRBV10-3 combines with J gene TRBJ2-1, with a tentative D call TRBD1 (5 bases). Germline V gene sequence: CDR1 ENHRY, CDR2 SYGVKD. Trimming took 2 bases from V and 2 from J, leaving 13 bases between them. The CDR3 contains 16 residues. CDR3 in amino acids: CAISENRQYPYNEQFF. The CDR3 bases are TGTGCCATCAGTGAGAACAGGCAGTACCCCTACAATGAGCAGTTCTTC.